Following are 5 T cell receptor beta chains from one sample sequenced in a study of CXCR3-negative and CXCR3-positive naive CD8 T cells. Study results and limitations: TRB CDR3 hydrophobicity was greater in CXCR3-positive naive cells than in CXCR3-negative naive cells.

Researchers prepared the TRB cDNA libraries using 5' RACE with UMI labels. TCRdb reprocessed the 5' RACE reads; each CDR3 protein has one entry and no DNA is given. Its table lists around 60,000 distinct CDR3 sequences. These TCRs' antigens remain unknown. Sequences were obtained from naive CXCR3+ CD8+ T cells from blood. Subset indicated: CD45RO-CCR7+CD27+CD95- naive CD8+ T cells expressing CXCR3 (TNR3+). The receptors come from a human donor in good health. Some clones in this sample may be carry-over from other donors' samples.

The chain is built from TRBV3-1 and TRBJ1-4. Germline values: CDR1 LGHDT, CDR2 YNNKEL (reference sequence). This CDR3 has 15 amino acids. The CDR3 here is CASSPEGFLDEKLFF.

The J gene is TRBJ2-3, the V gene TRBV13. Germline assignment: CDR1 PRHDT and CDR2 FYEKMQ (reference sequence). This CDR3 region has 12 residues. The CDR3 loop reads CASSASTDTQYF. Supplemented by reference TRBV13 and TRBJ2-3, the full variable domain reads AAGVIQSPRHLIKEKRETATLKCYPIPRHDTVYWYQQGPGQDPQFLISFYEKMQSDKGSIPDRFSAQQFSDYHSELNMSSLELGDSALYFCASSASTDTQYFGPGTRLTVL.

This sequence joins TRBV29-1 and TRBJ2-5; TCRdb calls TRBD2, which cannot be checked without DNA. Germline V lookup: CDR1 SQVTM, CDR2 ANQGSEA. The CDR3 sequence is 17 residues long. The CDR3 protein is CSAVPLGQLWGQETQYF.

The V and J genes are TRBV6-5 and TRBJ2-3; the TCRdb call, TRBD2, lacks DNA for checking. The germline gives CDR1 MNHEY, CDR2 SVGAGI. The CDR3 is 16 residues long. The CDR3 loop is CASSLTSGVLSDTQYF.

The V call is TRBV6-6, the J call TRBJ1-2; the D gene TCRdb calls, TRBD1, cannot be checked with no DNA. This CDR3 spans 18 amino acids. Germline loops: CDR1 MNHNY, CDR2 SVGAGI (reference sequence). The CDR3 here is CASSYFATATTTNYGYTF.